The rows below give T cell receptor beta chains drawn from one sample of a study of T cell responses to AZD1222 COVID-19 vaccine. Sequenced by immunoSEQ multiplex PCR; TCRdb stores in-frame clones only, minus some. The sample has 100,000 or so clones, 89% seen once; the top ten hold roughly two fifths. The specimen was peripheral blood, collected 28 days after the second AZD1222 dose. These receptors all come from an adult who received the AZD1222 COVID-19 vaccine. The CDR3 runs from the conserved cysteine through the conserved F or W. Fields, in order: D gene, V gene, clone size, J gene, CDR3 protein, CDR3 DNA. The D gene is left open where the match is weak. Size is stated for part of the rows, as once, few or many counts, or as a class when the clone is expanded.

TRBD2	TRBV5-1	once	TRBJ2-2	CASRETVLAGGPNAGELFF	TGCGCCAGCAGAGAAACAGTACTAGCGGGAGGGCCGAATGCCGGGGAGCTGTTTTTT
TRBD2	TRBV25-1	NA	TRBJ2-7	CASSGGLADSYEQYF	TGTGCCAGCAGTGGTGGACTAGCGGATTCATACGAGCAGTACTTC
NA	TRBV6-5	NA	TRBJ2-3	CASSYSSGSTDTQYF	TGTGCCAGCAGTTATTCGAGCGGTAGCACAGATACGCAGTATTTT
NA	TRBV27	NA	TRBJ2-7	CASSPSAIYEQYF	TGTGCCAGCTCCCCATCCGCAATTTACGAGCAGTACTTC
NA	TRBV30	once	TRBJ2-2	CAWSGGTTGELFF	TGTGCCTGGAGTGGGGGCACGACCGGGGAGCTGTTTTTT
TRBD1	TRBV6-2/TRBV6-3	once	TRBJ1-5	CASSYEDRAYSNQPQHF	TGTGCCAGCAGTTACGAAGACAGGGCGTATAGCAATCAGCCCCAGCATTTT
TRBD2	TRBV6-5	NA	TRBJ2-7	CASSYPGREYEQYF	TGTGCCAGCAGCTACCCGGGGCGGGAGTACGAGCAGTACTTC
NA	TRBV7-2	NA	TRBJ2-7	CASSASYEQYF	TGTGCCAGCAGCGCCTCCTACGAGCAGTACTTC
NA	TRBV11-2	once	TRBJ2-1	CASSQQPGRGNEQFF	TGTGCCAGCAGCCAGCAGCCGGGGCGCGGCAATGAGCAGTTCTTC
NA	TRBV9	NA	TRBJ2-2	CASSGTEPYTGELFF	TGTGCCAGCAGCGGGACAGAGCCATACACCGGGGAGCTGTTTTTT
NA	TRBV30	NA	TRBJ2-3	CAWSVFRLAREGPDTQYF	TGTGCCTGGAGTGTATTCCGTCTAGCTCGTGAGGGTCCAGATACGCAGTATTTT
TRBD1	TRBV7-2	NA	TRBJ2-7	CASSVRGQGNYEQYF	TGTGCCAGCAGCGTCAGGGGACAGGGGAACTACGAGCAGTACTTC
NA	TRBV5-4	NA	TRBJ2-3	CASSGRTDTQYF	TGTGCCAGCTCTGGGCGCACAGATACGCAGTATTTT
TRBD2	TRBV11-2	once	TRBJ2-7	CASSGKLVAGSYEQYF	TGTGCCAGCAGCGGTAAACTGGTAGCGGGGTCCTACGAGCAGTACTTC
NA	TRBV24-1	NA	TRBJ2-1	CATSGLSGSIYNEQFF	TGTGCCACCAGTGGCCTGAGCGGATCCATTTACAATGAGCAGTTCTTC
TRBD1	TRBV28	NA	TRBJ2-3	CASRNQETGGSTDTQYF	TGTGCCAGCAGGAACCAAGAGACAGGGGGGAGCACAGATACGCAGTATTTT
TRBD2	TRBV19	NA	TRBJ2-7	CASSISLAGGLEQYF	TGTGCCAGTAGTATCAGTCTAGCGGGAGGGCTCGAGCAGTACTTC
TRBD2	TRBV7-2	NA	TRBJ2-1	CASSRLAVSYNEQFF	TGTGCCAGCAGCCGGCTAGCGGTCTCCTACAATGAGCAGTTCTTC
NA	TRBV30	NA	TRBJ1-6	CAWRSPGSPLHF	TGTGCCTGGAGAAGCCCCGGTTCACCCCTCCACTTT
TRBD2	TRBV2	NA	TRBJ2-5	CASSDIRTSGSLGQETQYF	TGTGCCAGCAGTGATATACGGACTAGCGGGAGCCTGGGACAAGAGACCCAGTACTTC
TRBD1	TRBV19	NA	TRBJ1-5	CASSVGQVVGQPQHF	TGTGCCAGTAGTGTGGGACAGGTCGTCGGTCAGCCCCAGCATTTT
TRBD1	TRBV10-3	NA	TRBJ1-2	CAIRRQGAEGYTF	TGTGCCATCAGGCGACAGGGGGCGGAGGGCTACACCTTC
TRBD1	TRBV24-1	NA	TRBJ2-2	CARDRDSTGELFF	TGTGCCAGAGACAGGGACAGCACCGGGGAGCTGTTTTTT
NA	TRBV7-2	NA	TRBJ1-2	CASSSDRSYGYTF	TGTGCCAGCAGCTCCGACAGGTCGTATGGCTACACCTTC
NA	TRBV5-5	NA	TRBJ1-3	CASSLEQADTIYF	TGTGCCAGCAGCTTGGAGCAGGCGGACACCATATATTTT
NA	TRBV28	NA	TRBJ1-4	CASSLIGGSTNEKLFF	TGTGCCAGCAGTTTAATAGGCGGGTCAACTAATGAAAAACTGTTTTTT
NA	TRBV2	NA	TRBJ1-5	CASSTQNQPQHF	TGTGCCAGCAGTACCCAGAATCAGCCCCAGCATTTT
TRBD1	TRBV28	few	TRBJ2-7	CASQGQGTYEQYF	TGTGCCAGCCAGGGACAGGGGACCTACGAGCAGTACTTC
NA	TRBV12-3/TRBV12-4	once	TRBJ1-1	CASPRSGEVEAFF	TGTGCCAGTCCCAGGTCAGGAGAGGTTGAAGCTTTCTTT
TRBD1	TRBV15	NA	TRBJ1-2	CATKKQGNANYGYTF	TGTGCCACCAAAAAACAGGGGAACGCTAACTATGGCTACACCTTC
NA	TRBV6-1	NA	TRBJ1-5	CASSEARGQPQHF	TGTGCCAGCAGTGAAGCGCGAGGTCAGCCCCAGCATTTT
NA	TRBV2	NA	TRBJ2-7	CASSKGVYEQYF	TGTGCCAGCAGTAAGGGGGTCTACGAGCAGTACTTC
NA	TRBV10-2	NA	TRBJ1-2	CASGRGDFGGYTF	TGCGCCAGCGGGAGGGGCGACTTTGGTGGCTACACCTTC
TRBD1	TRBV5-1	NA	TRBJ1-3	CASSLTGGSGNTIYF	TGCGCCAGCAGCCTTACAGGGGGCTCTGGAAACACCATATATTTT
TRBD1	TRBV4-3	NA	TRBJ2-7	CASSQDQQGKQYF	TGCGCCAGCAGCCAAGATCAACAGGGGAAGCAGTACTTC
NA	TRBV19	NA	TRBJ1-1	CASSPMGLVSAEAFF	TGTGCCAGTAGTCCCATGGGGCTTGTTAGCGCTGAAGCTTTCTTT
NA	TRBV28	NA	TRBJ2-2	CASIWGSGGTGELFF	TGTGCCAGCATCTGGGGGAGCGGCGGCACCGGGGAGCTGTTTTTT
NA	TRBV24-1	NA	TRBJ2-1	CATESLFNEQFF	TGTGCCACAGAGTCCCTTTTTAATGAGCAGTTCTTC
TRBD2	TRBV28	once	TRBJ2-1	CASSLGLRNNEQFF	TGTGCCAGCAGTTTGGGACTAAGAAACAATGAGCAGTTCTTC
NA	TRBV9	NA	TRBJ2-1	CASSPQAGFIEQFF	TGTGCCAGCAGCCCCCAGGCAGGGTTTATTGAGCAGTTCTTC
NA	TRBV6-2/TRBV6-3	NA	TRBJ2-1	CASSYLRAHEQFF	TGTGCCAGCAGTTATCTCCGAGCGCATGAGCAGTTCTTC